This note documents a single T cell receptor beta chain sequence. The sample comes from a study of blood T cell repertoires in COVID-19. Background on the study: Acute and convalescent COVID-19 specimens originated in the United States, Italy and Spain.

The authors' processing: For nucleated cells, counts were estimated from reference gene primer amplification. Sequencing used immunoSEQ multiplex PCR; TCRdb keeps in-frame clones, though not all of them. The V and J calls and clone size are taken from that table; D and trimming were inferred from the DNA. The repertoire includes 300,000 to 400,000 clones, 87% of them detected once, and about 2% sits in the top ten. Germline CDR1 reads WNHNN; CDR2 reads SYGVQD (reference sequence). The CDR3 is 14 amino acids. Unmatched junction bases numbered 3, after V lost 4 bases and J lost 9 bases. The genes are TRBV10-1 and TRBJ2-1, with 13 nucleotides matching TRBD2. Sequencing input: peripheral blood. The TCR originated in a woman in her fifties or sixties with COVID-19, enrolled during active disease. This CDR3 is CASSGLAGGGEQFF. Written as DNA, the CDR3 is TGCGCCAGCAGTGGACTAGCGGGGGGCGGTGAGCAGTTCTTC.